Each of the 21 T cell receptor beta chains below was sequenced from the same sample in a study of cytomegalovirus exposure and HLA in healthy donors. The PCR had 60 Vbeta and 13 Jbeta primers. The assay was immunoSEQ multiplex PCR, and TCRdb's table has in-frame clones only and misses some. The table includes 90,000 to 120,000 clones, less than 75% detected once. The sample was PBMCs. These receptors originate from a man between 35 and 55 years old in good health and CMV-seropositive.

The table lists this clone with a count of one. The chain links TRBV7-3 to TRBJ2-1, with TRBD1 matching over 7 bases. The CDR3 length is 16 residues. Germline CDR1 is SGHTA and CDR2 is FQGTGA. Trimming cost V 5 bases and J 1 base; bases outside gene matches: 8. CDR3 loop: CASSLGTVLSYNEQFF. The CDR3 nucleotides are TGTGCCAGCAGCCTAGGGACAGTACTTTCCTACAATGAGCAGTTCTTC.

This clone was counted only a few times. The chain uses TRBV4-1 and TRBJ1-1, with D unresolved. The CDR3 is 13 amino acids. CDR1 and CDR2 (germline): MGHRA, YSYEKL. The V gene lost 7 bases and the J gene lost 2 bases, with 11 bases spanning the gap. The CDR3 sequence: CASTAGRNTEAFF. In DNA form, the CDR3 reads TGCGCCAGCACCGCGGGGAGAAACACTGAAGCTTTCTTT.

The CDR3 region has the DNA TGTGCCAGCACCATGACAGGGGGTGACACCGGGGAGCTGTTTTTT. It codes for CASTMTGGDTGELFF. The gene calls are TRBV6-5 and TRBJ2-2; 9 bases line up with TRBD1. With 7 bases clipped from V and 3 bases from J, the junction kept 6 bases outside the gene matches. The CDR3 has 15 residues. Germline CDR1 MNHEY, CDR2 SVGAGI.

The chain combines TRBV6-5 with TRBJ1-1; 8 bases fit TRBD1. There are 15 residues in the CDR3. Looked up from germline, CDR1 is MNHEY and CDR2 is SVGAGI. Trimming cost V 4 bases and J 1 base; bases outside gene matches: 5. CDR3 loop: CASSLRQGTNTEAFF. The CDR3 nucleotides are TGTGCCAGCAGTTTGAGACAGGGGACGAACACTGAAGCTTTCTTT.

The CDR3 loop reads CASSPGLAAYEQYF. CDR3 sequence (DNA): TGTGCCAGCAGCCCGGGACTAGCGGCCTACGAGCAGTACTTC. The rearrangement links TRBV5-6 to TRBJ2-5; 11 bases are a match to TRBD2. Judging by the DNA end, TRBJ2-7 fits better; the J call may be wrong. Germline CDR1 SGHDT, CDR2 YYEEEE. CDR3 length equals 14 residues.

There are a few counts of this clone. This probably arose from a read error, given a far larger clone one base away. The rearrangement links TRBV4-1 to TRBJ2-3; 9 positions match TRBD2. Germline V gene sequence: CDR1 MGHRA, CDR2 YSYEKL. The CDR3 has 16 amino acids. CDR3 residues: CASSQSASGITDAQYF. CDR3 in DNA: TGCGCCAGCAGCCAATCAGCTAGCGGGATCACAGATGCGCAGTATTTT.

The chain is built from TRBV10-3 and TRBJ1-1; 7 bases are shared with TRBD1. The CDR3 has 14 amino acids. The germline V gene has CDR1 ENHRY and CDR2 SYGVKD. V shed 10 bases and J 2 bases; nucleotides not matched to a gene: 10. CDR3 region: CATLGQASNTEAFF. The CDR3 DNA sequence: TGTGCCACCCTTGGACAGGCCTCTAACACTGAAGCTTTCTTT.

The chain combines TRBV6-5 with TRBJ1-2; D is perhaps TRBD1 (6 bases). Trimming took 0 bases from V and 8 from J, leaving 13 bases between them. CDR1 and CDR2 (germline): MNHEY, SVGAGI. This CDR3 contains 14 residues. The CDR3 reads CASSYSQQGSGYTF. For the CDR3, the DNA is TGTGCCAGCAGTTACTCGCAACAGGGATCCGGCTACACCTTC.

This rearrangement joins TRBV7-3 to TRBJ2-5; D gene ambiguous. CDR3 length equals 12 residues. Germline V CDR1 and CDR2: SGHTA, FQGTGA. Deletions cut 1 base from V and 4 bases from J, with 4 bases between. The CDR3 spells CASSLIGETQYF. CDR3 bases: TGTGCCAGCAGCTTAATCGGAGAGACCCAGTACTTC.

The chain joins TRBV27 to TRBJ2-1, with D perhaps TRBD2 (5 bases). The V and J ends lost 5 bases and 10 bases respectively, with 18 bases between them. CDR3 length: 14 residues. Germline loops: CDR1 MNHEY, CDR2 SMNVEV (reference sequence). The DNA for the CDR3 is TGTGCCAGCAGTCCGTCCCGAGCGGTACGGGAGCAGTTCTTC. This translates into CASSPSRAVREQFF.

The chain combines TRBV2 with TRBJ1-4; possibly TRBD1 for D (5 bases). This CDR3 has 14 residues. V lost 4 bases to trimming and J lost 2 bases, with 8 bases between them. Germline CDR1 and CDR2: SNHLY and FYNNEI. The CDR3 region has the DNA TGTGCCAGCAGTGGGAGGGGCACTAATGAAAAACTGTTTTTT. The encoded protein is CASSGRGTNEKLFF.

This chain uses TRBV28 with TRBJ1-1; 8 bases are a match to TRBD1. V gave up 5 bases and J gave up 4 bases; unmatched junction bases: 6. Germline V gives CDR1 MDHEN, CDR2 SYDVKM. The CDR3 runs 14 residues. CDR3 region: CASSPHRGATEAFF. In DNA, the CDR3 is TGTGCCAGCAGTCCCCACAGGGGGGCCACTGAAGCTTTCTTT.

The gene calls are TRBV19 and TRBJ1-5; D ambiguous. The CDR3 is made up of 15 amino acids. In germline, CDR1 is LNHDA, CDR2 SQIVND (reference sequence). Trimming took 4 bases from V and 6 from J, leaving 16 bases between them. CDR3 loop: CASSSIPPGGQPQHF. The CDR3 nucleotides are TGTGCCAGTAGTAGCATCCCCCCGGGTGGTCAGCCCCAGCATTTT.

The chain recombines TRBV29-1 with TRBJ2-5; 7 nucleotides align to TRBD2. CDR3 length equals 13 residues. The germline V gene has CDR1 SQVTM and CDR2 ANQGSEA. The V gene end was trimmed by 6 bases and the J gene end by 2 bases; junction bases not matched to a gene: 6. The CDR3 nucleotides read TGCAGCGTCGAAACTAGCGCTCAAGAGACCCAGTACTTC. The encoded protein is CSVETSAQETQYF.

The chain carries TRBV18 and TRBJ1-5, with D perhaps matching TRBD1 (5 bases). With 3 bases removed from V and 4 bases from J, the gap between germline ends came to 10 bases. CDR3 length equals 14 residues. CDR1 KGHSH and CDR2 LQKENI come from the germline V gene. The CDR3 DNA reads as TGTGCCAGCTCACCTACCCCAGGGAATCAGCCCCAGCATTTT. It encodes CASSPTPGNQPQHF.

The chain combines TRBV15 with TRBJ1-5; 8 nucleotides match TRBD1. The CDR3 has 18 amino acids. The ends lost 0 bases at V and 2 bases at J; junction bases unmatched: 9. Germline V gives CDR1 LNHNV, CDR2 YYDKDF (reference sequence). The CDR3 sequence: CATSRDQYRGQGNQPQHF. In nucleotides, the CDR3 is TGTGCCACCAGCAGAGACCAATATCGGGGACAGGGCAATCAGCCCCAGCATTTT. Combining the CDR3 with reference TRBV15 and TRBJ1-5 gives the whole variable domain DAMVIQNPRYQVTQFGKPVTLSCSQTLNHNVMYWYQQKSSQAPKLLFHYYDKDFNNEADTPDNFQSRRPNTSFCFLDIRSPGLGDTAMYLCATSRDQYRGQGNQPQHFGDGTRLSIL.

The V and J genes are TRBV7-8 and TRBJ2-2; 7 nucleotides line up with TRBD2. The trim removed 4 bases at V and 1 base at J, leaving 21 bases unmatched. CDR1 and CDR2 from the germline V gene are SGHVS and FQNEAQ. CDR3 length: 21 amino acids. CDR3 coding DNA: TGTGCCAGCAGCTCACCTGGGGGGGGTCGTTCAGGGTATCAGAACACCGGGGAGCTGTTTTTT. It yields the protein CASSSPGGGRSGYQNTGELFF.

The V and J genes are TRBV7-2 and TRBJ2-1, with TRBD2 matching over 12 bases. Looked up from germline, CDR1 is SGHTA and CDR2 is FQGNSA. With 4 bases clipped from V and 4 bases from J, the junction kept 14 bases outside the gene matches. There are 19 residues in the CDR3. The CDR3 loop reads CASSSYWEGLAGRYNEQFF. CDR3 nucleotide sequence: TGTGCCAGCAGCTCATATTGGGAAGGACTAGCGGGAAGGTACAATGAGCAGTTCTTC. The complete variable domain, with remaining parts taken from reference TRBV7-2 and TRBJ2-1, reads GAGVSQSPSNKVTEKGKDVELRCDPISGHTALYWYRQSLGQGLEFLIYFQGNSAPDKSGLPSDRFSAERTGGSVSTLTIQRTQQEDSAVYLCASSSYWEGLAGRYNEQFFGPGTRLTVL.

The chain couples TRBV6-1 to TRBJ1-2, with D unclear. This CDR3 comprises 14 residues. The germline V gene has CDR1 MNHNS and CDR2 SASEGT. V lost 10 bases and J lost 2, with 17 bases in between. The CDR3 loop is CAILFEGGNYGYTF. Here the CDR3 DNA reads TGTGCCATCCTCTTCGAGGGAGGGAACTATGGCTACACCTTC.

This chain uses TRBV6-5 with TRBJ1-1; D is possibly TRBD1 (5 bases). Trimming took 2 bases from V and 5 from J, leaving 9 bases between them. The CDR3 runs to 13 residues. Germline V CDR1 and CDR2: MNHEY, SVGAGI. CDR3 sequence reads: CASSYGARTEAFF. In DNA form, the CDR3 reads TGTGCCAGCAGTTACGGGGCGAGAACTGAAGCTTTCTTT.

This clone has only a few counts. The chain employs TRBV4-2 and TRBJ1-5, with 9 positions matching TRBD1. This CDR3 spans 14 amino acids. Germline V gene data show CDR1 as LGHNA and CDR2 as YNFKEQ. The trim removed 4 bases at V and 7 bases at J, leaving 5 bases unmatched. CDR3 in DNA: TGTGCCAGCAGCCTCAGGACAGGGGACCAGCCCCAGCATTTT. Translated: CASSLRTGDQPQHF.